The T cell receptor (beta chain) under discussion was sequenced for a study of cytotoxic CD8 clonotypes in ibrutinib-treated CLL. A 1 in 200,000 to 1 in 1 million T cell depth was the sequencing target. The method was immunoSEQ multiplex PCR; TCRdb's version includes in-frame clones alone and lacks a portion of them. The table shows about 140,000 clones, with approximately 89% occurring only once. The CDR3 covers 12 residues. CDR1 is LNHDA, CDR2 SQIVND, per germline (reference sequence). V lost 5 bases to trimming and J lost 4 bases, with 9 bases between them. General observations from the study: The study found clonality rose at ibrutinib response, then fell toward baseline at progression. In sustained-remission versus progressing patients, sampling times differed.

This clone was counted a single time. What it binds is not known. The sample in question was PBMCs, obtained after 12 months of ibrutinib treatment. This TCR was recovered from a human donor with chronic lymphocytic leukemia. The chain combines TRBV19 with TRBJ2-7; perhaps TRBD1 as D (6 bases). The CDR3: CASSRRGYEQYF. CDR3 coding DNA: TGTGCCAGTAGTCGCAGGGGTTACGAGCAGTACTTC.